This is a list of T cell receptor beta chains from one sample in a study of cytomegalovirus exposure and HLA in healthy donors. Profiling relied on immunoSEQ multiplex PCR, and the TCRdb table lists in-frame clones only, not all of them. The sample lists approximately 140,000 clones, around 79% occurring once. The material sequenced was PBMCs. The receptor source for this set is a human donor in good health. Both conserved end residues are part of each CDR3. D genes are given only for firm matches. The listing skips clone size in some rows; elsewhere it reads once, few, many or a size class.

d_call,j_call,v_call,clone_size,cdr3_aa,cdr3_nt
.,TRBJ1-5,TRBV7-2,.,CASSLTGGSPQHF,TGTGCCAGCAGCTTAACGGGGGGATCGCCCCAGCATTTT
TRBD2,TRBJ2-2,TRBV4-3,few,CASSPEEGVAGEAGELFF,TGCGCCAGCAGCCCAGAAGAGGGGGTAGCGGGAGAGGCCGGGGAGCTGTTTTTT
.,TRBJ1-2,TRBV30,.,CAWSVTLKQQSANYGYTF,TGTGCCTGGAGTGTAACTCTAAAACAGCAAAGTGCTAACTATGGCTACACCTTC
TRBD1,TRBJ2-2,TRBV6-1,.,CASGQGFGSGELFF,TGTGCCAGCGGACAGGGATTTGGGTCCGGGGAGCTGTTTTTT
TRBD2,TRBJ2-7,TRBV28,.,CASRTGGAFYEQYF,TGTGCCAGCAGGACGGGGGGGGCCTTCTACGAGCAGTACTTC
TRBD2,TRBJ2-2,TRBV9,.,CASSAGTSGEGELFF,TGTGCCAGCAGCGCTGGGACTAGCGGGGAAGGGGAGCTGTTTTTT
TRBD1,TRBJ1-1,TRBV30,.,CAWRSRGQGMGMNTEAFF,TGTGCCTGGAGATCACGGGGACAGGGGATGGGTATGAACACTGAAGCTTTCTTT
TRBD2,TRBJ2-5,TRBV28,once,CASSLLGGDQETQYF,TGTGCCAGCAGTCTCCTGGGGGGGGATCAAGAGACCCAGTACTTC
.,TRBJ1-5,TRBV19,.,CASSAWTGGNQPQHF,TGTGCCAGTAGTGCTTGGACTGGGGGGAATCAGCCCCAGCATTTT
TRBD2,TRBJ2-2,TRBV7-8,once,CASSVIRGGVNTGELFF,TGTGCCAGCAGCGTCATACGCGGGGGGGTAAACACCGGGGAGCTGTTTTTT
.,TRBJ1-2,TRBV7-9,.,CSSSAPTGGYTF,TGTTCCAGCAGCGCCCCCACAGGGGGCTACACCTTC
.,TRBJ2-2,TRBV18,once,CASSPRVSGRSNTGELFF,TGTGCCAGCTCACCAAGGGTCAGCGGAAGATCGAACACCGGGGAGCTGTTTTTT
.,TRBJ1-2,TRBV5-4,once,CASSLGDKIYYGYTF,TGTGCCAGCAGCTTGGGGGACAAGATTTACTATGGCTACACCTTC
.,TRBJ1-5,TRBV27,.,CASSLLAGGNQPQHF,TGTGCCAGCAGTTTATTGGCAGGGGGCAATCAGCCCCAGCATTTT
.,TRBJ1-5,TRBV19,.,CASSWEGGSNQPQHF,TGTGCCAGTAGCTGGGAGGGGGGGAGCAATCAGCCCCAGCATTTT
TRBD1,TRBJ2-3,TRBV30,.,CALQGARTDTQYF,TGTGCCTTGCAGGGGGCCCGGACAGATACGCAGTATTTT
.,TRBJ1-6,TRBV28,.,CASSPGSPLHF,TGTGCCAGCAGTCCGGGTTCACCCCTCCACTTT
TRBD1,TRBJ1-1,TRBV18,.,CASSPTGTGGGRTEAFF,TGTGCCAGCTCACCAACGGGGACAGGCGGGGGTAGAACTGAAGCTTTCTTT
.,TRBJ2-7,TRBV20-1,.,CSAPDGYEQYF,TGCAGTGCGCCAGATGGTTACGAGCAGTACTTC
TRBD1,TRBJ1-1,TRBV15,.,CATSSFNRGRGEAFF,TGTGCCACCAGCAGTTTCAACAGGGGGCGAGGTGAAGCTTTCTTT
.,TRBJ1-6,TRBV10-2,.,CASSGGDSPLHF,TGCGCCAGCAGTGGGGGGGATTCACCCCTCCACTTT
TRBD1,TRBJ1-1,TRBV29-1,.,CSGGTGGFTEAFF,TGCAGCGGTGGGACAGGGGGCTTTACTGAGGCTTTCTTT
.,TRBJ2-1,TRBV28,.,CASSPILWAPLSYNEQFF,TGTGCCAGCAGCCCGATCTTATGGGCTCCGCTCTCCTACAATGAGCAGTTCTTC
.,TRBJ1-2,TRBV7-2,.,CASSLVPPSTAAYGYTF,TGTGCCAGCAGCTTAGTCCCACCTTCAACAGCAGCCTATGGCTACACCTTC
.,TRBJ2-5,TRBV5-1,.,CASSLARQVQETQYF,TGCGCCAGCAGCTTGGCTCGACAGGTCCAAGAGACCCAGTACTTC
TRBD2,TRBJ2-5,TRBV5-4,.,CASSTGTSEGETQYF,TGTGCCAGCAGCACAGGGACTAGCGAGGGGGAGACCCAGTACTTC
TRBD2,TRBJ2-5,TRBV7-2,.,CASSLALRGGWQETQYF,TGTGCCAGCAGCTTAGCCCTGCGGGGGGGGTGGCAAGAGACCCAGTACTTC
TRBD1,TRBJ2-5,TRBV4-1,.,CASSSGQPQETQYF,TGCGCCAGCAGCTCGGGACAGCCCCAAGAGACCCAGTACTTC
TRBD1,TRBJ1-1,TRBV5-4,.,CASSFTGDYTEAFF,TGTGCCAGCAGCTTTACAGGGGACTACACTGAAGCTTTCTTT
TRBD2,TRBJ2-1,TRBV27,.,CASSRLAGGDYNEQFF,TGTGCCAGCAGTCGACTAGCGGGGGGAGACTACAATGAGCAGTTCTTC
TRBD1,TRBJ1-2,TRBV4-2,.,CASSQDQDRINYGYTF,TGTGCCAGCAGCCAAGATCAGGACAGGATCAACTATGGCTACACCTTC
TRBD2,TRBJ2-3,TRBV7-8,once,CASSPTLAGPDTQYF,TGTGCCAGCAGCCCAACCCTAGCGGGGCCAGATACGCAGTATTTT
TRBD2,TRBJ2-1,TRBV25-1,.,CASSEFTGLANEQFF,TGTGCCAGCAGTGAGTTCACAGGACTAGCCAATGAGCAGTTCTTC
TRBD2,TRBJ2-1,TRBV5-1,few,CASSQDGTSGYNEQFF,TGCGCCAGCAGCCAAGACGGGACTAGCGGATACAATGAGCAGTTCTTC
.,TRBJ2-5,TRBV7-2,.,CASSLVLYEQYF,TGTGCCAGCAGCTTAGTCCTGTATGAGCAGTACTTC
.,TRBJ1-6,TRBV7-9,.,CASSPHQGVEISPLHF,TGTGCCAGCAGCCCCCACCAAGGGGTTGAGATTTCACCCCTCCACTTT
TRBD1,TRBJ2-7,TRBV6-1,.,CASSGVGQGILEQYF,TGTGCCAGCAGTGGTGTGGGACAGGGTATCCTCGAGCAGTACTTC
TRBD1,TRBJ2-3,TRBV6-1,.,CASSEAGGTTDTQYF,TGTGCCAGCAGTGAAGCAGGGGGCACGACAGATACGCAGTATTTT
.,TRBJ2-2,TRBV7-3,few,CASSSSRFRELFF,TGTGCCAGCAGCTCAAGCCGGTTCAGGGAGCTGTTTTTT
TRBD1,TRBJ1-2,TRBV6-1,.,CASSEAHPGQILNYGYTF,TGTGCCAGCAGTGAAGCCCACCCGGGACAGATCCTTAACTATGGCTACACCTTC